The 5 T cell receptor beta chains in this list originate from one sample, sequenced in a study of early T cells in non-severe SARS-CoV-2 infection. TCRdb reprocessed the 5' RACE reads with MiXCR, giving one entry per CDR3 protein. The sample has 85,000 to 100,000 distinct CDR3 sequences; around a sixth are singletons. Sample: whole blood, taken at baseline. These TCRs come from an adult who was a healthcare worker with PCR-confirmed SARS-CoV-2 infection or an uninfected control (not recorded which).

V usage is TRBV28 and J usage is TRBJ2-7; 7 bases fit TRBD2. J lost 5 bases, V lost 4 bases, and 11 bases had no gene match. Germline V CDR1 and CDR2: MDHEN, SYDVKM. The CDR3 is 15 amino acids. CDR3: CASSSPTGGQDEQYF. In nucleotides, the CDR3 is TGTGCCAGCAGTTCCCCAACGGGAGGCCAGGACGAGCAGTACTTC.

The genes are TRBV10-3 and TRBJ1-1; 8 positions agree with TRBD1. CDR3 length: 12 amino acids. With V trimmed by 7 bases and J by 7 bases, 5 bases remained unmatched. Germline V gene lookup returns CDR1 ENHRY and CDR2 SYGVKD. For the CDR3, the DNA is TGTGCCATCACCTCGGACAGGGTTGAAGCTTTCTTT. Amino acid sequence: CAITSDRVEAFF.

This clonotype has at least ten counts. The rearrangement uses TRBV20-1 and TRBJ2-1; 7 positions agree with TRBD2. This CDR3 is built from 14 residues. In germline, CDR1 is DFQATT, CDR2 SNEGSKA (reference sequence). Trimming cost V 6 bases and J 0 bases; bases outside gene matches: 5. The CDR3: CSAGGLHSYNEQFF. The CDR3 DNA is TGCAGTGCGGGGGGACTACACTCCTACAATGAGCAGTTCTTC.

The rearrangement links TRBV10-1 to TRBJ1-5, with 10 bases that match TRBD1. The V segment lost 4 bases and the J segment 2 bases; nucleotides outside the gene matches: 11. The CDR3 is 18 residues long. Per germline, CDR1 WNHNN and CDR2 SYGVQD (reference sequence). DNA of the CDR3: TGCGCCAGCAGTGGGGCGACAGGGGGCTGCGGGGGCAATCAGCCCCAGCATTTT. Encoded protein: CASSGATGGCGGNQPQHF.

This clonotype was observed a handful of times. The genes are TRBV5-1 and TRBJ2-7; 8 bases agree with TRBD2. The germline V gene encodes CDR1 SGHRS and CDR2 YFSETQ. The CDR3 extends over 14 amino acids. Trimming removed 2 bases from V and 6 bases from J; junction bases left unmatched: 7. The CDR3: CASSLPSGSFEQYF. The CDR3 nucleotides are TGCGCCAGCAGCTTACCCAGCGGGAGCTTCGAGCAGTACTTC. Together with reference TRBV5-1 and TRBJ2-7, the CDR3 gives the full variable domain: KAGVTQTPRYLIKTRGQQVTLSCSPISGHRSVSWYQQTPGQGLQFLFEYFSETQRNKGNFPGRFSGRQFSNSRSEMNVSTLELGDSALYLCASSLPSGSFEQYFGPGTRLTVT.